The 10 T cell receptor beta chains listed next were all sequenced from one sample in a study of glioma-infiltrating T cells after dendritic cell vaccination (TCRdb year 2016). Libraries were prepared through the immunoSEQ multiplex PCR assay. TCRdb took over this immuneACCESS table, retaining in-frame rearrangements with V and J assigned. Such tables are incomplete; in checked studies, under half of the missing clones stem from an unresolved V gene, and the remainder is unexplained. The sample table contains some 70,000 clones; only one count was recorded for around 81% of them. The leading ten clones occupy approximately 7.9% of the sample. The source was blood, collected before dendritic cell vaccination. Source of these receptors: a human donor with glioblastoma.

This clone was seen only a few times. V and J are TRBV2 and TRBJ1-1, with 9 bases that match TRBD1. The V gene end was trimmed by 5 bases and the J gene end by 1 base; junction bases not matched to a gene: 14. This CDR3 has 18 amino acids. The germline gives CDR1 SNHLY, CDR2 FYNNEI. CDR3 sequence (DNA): TGTGCCAGCAGTTTATGGTCACTGACAGGGGGGAAGAACACTGAAGCTTTCTTT. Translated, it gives CASSLWSLTGGKNTEAFF.

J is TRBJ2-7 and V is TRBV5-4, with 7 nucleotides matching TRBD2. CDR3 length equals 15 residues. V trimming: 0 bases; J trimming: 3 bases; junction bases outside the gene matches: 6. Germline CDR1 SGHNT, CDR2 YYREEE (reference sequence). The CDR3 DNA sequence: TGTGCCAGCAGCTTGGGAGGGGAGGGAGACTACGAGCAGTACTTC. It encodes CASSLGGEGDYEQYF.

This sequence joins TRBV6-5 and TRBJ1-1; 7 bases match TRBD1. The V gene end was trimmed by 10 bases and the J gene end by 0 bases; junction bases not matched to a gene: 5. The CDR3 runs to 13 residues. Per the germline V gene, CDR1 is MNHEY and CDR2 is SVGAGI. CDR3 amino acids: CAIRGGLNTEAFF. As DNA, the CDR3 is TGTGCCATCAGAGGGGGCCTGAACACTGAAGCTTTCTTT.

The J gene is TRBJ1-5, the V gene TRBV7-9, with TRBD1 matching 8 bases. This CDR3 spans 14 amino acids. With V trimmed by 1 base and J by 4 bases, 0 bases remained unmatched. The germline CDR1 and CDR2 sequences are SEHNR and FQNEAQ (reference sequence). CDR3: CASSLGTGNQPQHF. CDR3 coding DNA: TGTGCCAGCAGCTTAGGGACAGGGAATCAGCCCCAGCATTTT.

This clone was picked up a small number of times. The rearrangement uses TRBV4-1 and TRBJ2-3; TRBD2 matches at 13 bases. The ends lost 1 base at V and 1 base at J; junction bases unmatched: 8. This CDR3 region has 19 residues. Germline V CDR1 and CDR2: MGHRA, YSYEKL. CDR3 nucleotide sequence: TGCGCCAGCAGCCAAGGGGGACTAGCGGGGACCCTACGCACAGATACGCAGTATTTT. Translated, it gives CASSQGGLAGTLRTDTQYF.

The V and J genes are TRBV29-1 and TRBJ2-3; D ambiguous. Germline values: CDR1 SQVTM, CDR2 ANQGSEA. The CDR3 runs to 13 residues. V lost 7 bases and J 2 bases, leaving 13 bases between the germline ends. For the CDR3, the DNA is TGCAGCGCAGCCTCAACAGCCACAGATACGCAGTATTTT. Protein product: CSAASTATDTQYF.

The CDR3 spells CAISISGGASRETQYF. In nucleotides, the CDR3 is TGTGCCATCAGTATTAGCGGGGGGGCGAGCCGAGAGACCCAGTACTTC. The chain combines TRBV10-3 with TRBJ2-5, with 11 positions matching TRBD2. Trimming took 5 bases from V and 4 from J; bases not matched to a gene: 9. The CDR3 is 16 amino acids. The germline V gene has CDR1 ENHRY and CDR2 SYGVKD.

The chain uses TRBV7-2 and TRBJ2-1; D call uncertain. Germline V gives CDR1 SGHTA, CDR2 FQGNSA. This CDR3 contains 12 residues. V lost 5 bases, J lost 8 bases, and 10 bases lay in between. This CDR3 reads CASSINGDEQFF. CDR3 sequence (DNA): TGTGCCAGCAGCATCAACGGAGATGAGCAGTTCTTC.

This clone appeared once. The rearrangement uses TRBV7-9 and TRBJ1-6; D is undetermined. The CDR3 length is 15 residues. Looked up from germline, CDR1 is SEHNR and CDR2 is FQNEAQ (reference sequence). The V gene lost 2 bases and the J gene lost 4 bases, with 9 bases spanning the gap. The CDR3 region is CASSLQADYNSPLHF. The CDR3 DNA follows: TGTGCCAGCAGCTTACAGGCAGATTATAATTCACCCCTCCACTTT.

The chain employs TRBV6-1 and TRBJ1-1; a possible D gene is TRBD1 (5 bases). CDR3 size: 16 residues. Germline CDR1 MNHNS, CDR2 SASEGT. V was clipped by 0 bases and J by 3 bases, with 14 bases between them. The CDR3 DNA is TGTGCCAGCAGTGAAGCGCGGGGGGGGAAAGACACTGAAGCTTTCTTT. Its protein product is CASSEARGGKDTEAFF.